This entry lists 13 T cell receptor beta chains sequenced from one sample in a study of response to subunit inactivated influenza vaccine. TCRdb independently ran MiXCR on the RT-PCR reads; one entry per CDR3 protein. The profile covers more than 200,000 distinct CDR3 sequences, with 9% to 15% appearing a single time and under 10% taken by the ten largest. The sample consisted of non-naive T cells sorted from PBMCs, taken 14 to 15 days before vaccination. The receptor source for this set is a man in his fifties or sixties who received an inactivated influenza vaccine.

In this sample, this clonotype turned up a few times. This sequence joins TRBV12-3 or TRBV12-4 and TRBJ2-7, with 9 bases lining up with TRBD2. This CDR3 contains 15 residues. With 4 bases clipped from V and 3 bases from J, the junction kept 7 bases outside the gene matches. CDR3 DNA sequence: TGTGCCAGCAGTTCTACTAGCGGGCTTATCTACGAGCAGTACTTC. Translated, it gives CASSSTSGLIYEQYF.

The chain employs TRBV6-1 and TRBJ2-2; D possibly corresponds to TRBD2 (7 bases). The CDR3 has 15 residues. V was cut by 7 bases and J by 4 bases, with 16 bases left in between. Germline assignment: CDR1 MNHNS and CDR2 SASEGT. In nucleotides, the CDR3 is TGTGCCAGCACCAAAGGGGGGGCCAGCACCGGGGAGCTGTTTTTT. This sequence encodes CASTKGGASTGELFF.

CDR3 region: CASKKPPGQGYNEQFF. The CDR3 nucleotides read TGTGCCAGCAAGAAACCTCCGGGACAGGGATACAATGAGCAGTTCTTC. V is TRBV11-1 and J is TRBJ2-1, with 9 positions matching TRBD1. Germline loops: CDR1 SGHAT, CDR2 FQDESV (reference sequence). CDR3 length: 16 residues. V trimming: 7 bases; J trimming: 4 bases; junction bases outside the gene matches: 11.

There are many counts of this clonotype. The chain recombines TRBV15 with TRBJ2-3, with unresolved D. Germline assignment: CDR1 LNHNV and CDR2 YYDKDF (reference sequence). The CDR3 extends over 16 amino acids. Trimming pared 2 bases from V and 1 base from J, leaving 13 bases between. As DNA, the CDR3 is TGTGCCACCAGCAGAACCCGACTCGATCGCACAGATACGCAGTATTTT. It specifies CATSRTRLDRTDTQYF.

This chain joins TRBV5-1 and TRBJ2-2; D unclear. Trimming shortened V by 0 bases and J by 7 bases, and 13 bases separated the two germline ends. CDR1 is SGHRS, CDR2 YFSETQ, per germline. This CDR3 contains 15 residues. CDR3 DNA: TGCGCCAGCAGCTTGGGCACCCACGGCAACGGGGAGCTGTTTTTT. Encoded protein: CASSLGTHGNGELFF.

This clonotype has more than one count but fewer than ten. The chain carries TRBV20-1 and TRBJ1-2, with 8 nucleotides matching TRBD1. The germline V gene encodes CDR1 DFQATT and CDR2 SNEGSKA (reference sequence). CDR3 length: 14 amino acids. The ends lost 6 bases at V and 3 bases at J; junction bases unmatched: 9. The CDR3 reads CSAAGDRNYYGYTF. CDR3 in DNA: TGCAGTGCCGCCGGGGACAGGAACTACTATGGCTACACCTTC.

This clonotype was found many times. An end of the junction differs from the germline gene, which may be a read error. This chain connects TRBV12-3 or TRBV12-4 to TRBJ2-1; 15 bases map to TRBD2. The CDR3 is made up of 12 amino acids. The CDR3 sequence: CASSSGLAGGNF. The CDR3 region has the DNA TGTGCCAGCAGTTCCGGACTAGCGGGGGGGAACTTC.

At least ten counts were recorded for this clonotype. This chain links TRBV4-3 with TRBJ2-7; D is perhaps TRBD2 (6 bases). The germline V gene encodes CDR1 LGHNA and CDR2 YSLEER. Trimming stripped 0 bases from V and 6 bases from J, with 9 bases between. This CDR3 spans 13 amino acids. CDR3 DNA: TGCGCCAGCAGCCAAGATTCCGGGGGCGAGCAGTACTTC. Translated, it gives CASSQDSGGEQYF.

The table lists this clonotype with a few counts. The gene calls are TRBV20-1 and TRBJ2-2; weak D call: TRBD1 (5 bases). V was shortened by 0 bases and J by 7 bases, with 12 bases between the two germline ends. The CDR3 loop spans 14 amino acids. CDR1 and CDR2 (germline): DFQATT, SNEGSKA (reference sequence). The CDR3, as DNA: TGCAGTGCTAGAGATCAGGGTTATGGCGGGGAGCTGTTTTTT. Encoded protein: CSARDQGYGGELFF.

The chain has TRBV7-9 and TRBJ2-3; weak D call: TRBD2 (7 bases). The CDR3 spans 17 residues. CDR1 SEHNR and CDR2 FQNEAQ come from the germline V gene (reference sequence). Trimming took 1 base from V and 4 from J, leaving 18 bases between them. CDR3 amino acids: CASSLVKGGGRADTQYF. DNA of the CDR3: TGTGCCAGCAGCTTAGTCAAAGGGGGGGGCCGGGCAGATACGCAGTATTTT.

In its sample, this clonotype was seen a few times. The V and J genes are TRBV6-5 and TRBJ2-7; D could derive from TRBD1 or TRBD2 (6 bases each). This CDR3 is built from 12 residues. Trimming left V 7 bases short and J 7 bases short, with 14 bases between. Germline-derived CDR1 and CDR2 are MNHEY and SVGAGI. The CDR3 here is CASTARRGEQYF. CDR3 in DNA: TGTGCCAGCACGGCCAGGAGGGGGGAGCAGTACTTC.

J is TRBJ2-5 and V is TRBV20-1; TRBD2 matches 10 bases. Trimming removed 6 bases from V and 5 bases from J; junction bases left unmatched: 6. The CDR3 spans 13 residues. Germline CDR1 and CDR2: DFQATT and SNEGSKA (reference sequence). The CDR3 loop is CSATQTSGETQYF. In DNA form, the CDR3 reads TGCAGTGCCACCCAGACTAGCGGGGAGACCCAGTACTTC.

This clonotype occurred many times. This sequence joins TRBV11-2 and TRBJ1-6, with 7 bases identical to TRBD1. With V trimmed by 6 bases and J by 9 bases, 5 bases remained unmatched. The length of the CDR3 is 13 residues. Germline loops: CDR1 SGHAT, CDR2 FQNNGV. CDR3 sequence reads: CASSRQGPSPLHF. The CDR3 nucleotides read TGTGCCAGCAGTAGACAGGGACCTTCACCCCTCCACTTT.